These 30 T cell receptor beta chains originate from one sample sequenced in a study of T-cell memory formation after mild COVID-19. TCRdb itself ran the 5' RACE reads through MiXCR, one entry per CDR3 protein. Among roughly 400,000 distinct CDR3 sequences listed, approximately 15% were seen once. The sequencing input was PBMCs or a T cell subset sorted from them (not recorded which). Receptor source: a man younger than 35 who had mild COVID-19 (a few samples of this study predate the infection). Cell type and time point are not known.

In its sample, this clonotype was seen a few times. The chain joins TRBV3-1 to TRBJ2-3; no reliable D call. CDR3 length equals 15 residues. V was shortened by 2 bases and J by 0 bases, with 9 bases between the two germline ends. From germline, CDR1 is LGHDT and CDR2 YNNKEL (reference sequence). CDR3 residues: CASSQLGISTDTQYF. CDR3 in DNA: TGTGCCAGCAGCCAATTAGGGATTAGCACAGATACGCAGTATTTT.

This clonotype occurred a few times. The gene calls are TRBV21-1 and TRBJ1-2; the table's D call of TRBD1 was not tested on the DNA. TRBV21-1 is an annotated pseudogene. The CDR3 runs to 14 residues. In DNA, the CDR3 is TGTGCCAGCAGCAGACAGGGTGGCTTTGATGGCTACACCTTC. Its translation is CASSRQGGFDGYTF.

The chain is built from TRBV12-3 or TRBV12-4 and TRBJ1-5, with unresolved D. The CDR3 length is 14 residues. Between the trimmed V and J ends, which lost 3 bases and 3 bases, there was a span of 9 bases. In DNA form, the CDR3 reads TGTGCCAGCAGTTTTGGCACTCTCAATCAGCCCCAGCATTTT. It encodes CASSFGTLNQPQHF.

The V gene is TRBV4-1, the J gene TRBJ1-4; D is perhaps TRBD1 (5 bases). Germline V gene data show CDR1 as MGHRA and CDR2 as YSYEKL. The V and J ends lost 5 bases and 5 bases respectively, with 12 bases between them. CDR3 length: 14 residues. CDR3 amino acids: CASSTPGRNEKLFF. The DNA for the CDR3 is TGCGCCAGCAGCACGCCGGGGCGCAATGAAAAACTGTTTTTT.

This clonotype occurred a few times. The CDR3 here is CASRRGTLMNTEAFF. The CDR3 nucleotides are TGTGCCAGCAGGAGGGGGACTCTTATGAACACTGAAGCTTTCTTT. The gene calls are TRBV5-5 and TRBJ1-1, with TRBD1 as a possible D gene (6 bases). The V gene lost 5 bases and the J gene lost 0 bases, with 14 bases spanning the gap. Germline CDR1 SGHKS, CDR2 YYEKEE (reference sequence). The CDR3 sequence is 15 residues long.

The chain carries TRBV11-2 and TRBJ2-5, with D perhaps TRBD2 (5 bases). CDR1 is SGHAT and CDR2 is FQNNGV in the germline V gene. The CDR3 loop spans 13 amino acids. The V gene lost 5 bases and the J gene lost 7 bases, with 14 bases spanning the gap. The CDR3 DNA follows: TGTGCCAGCAGCCACGGGGTGTGGGGGACCCAGTACTTC. Its protein product is CASSHGVWGTQYF.

The chain links TRBV6-5 to TRBJ2-3, with 9 bases identical to TRBD2. CDR1 is MNHEY and CDR2 is SVGAGI in the germline V gene. This CDR3 is 16 amino acids long. J gave up 5 bases and V 0 bases, and 6 bases lay outside the gene matches. Here the CDR3 DNA reads TGTGCCAGCAGTTACTCTCTAGCGGGGATCGAAGATACGCAGTATTTT. It specifies CASSYSLAGIEDTQYF.

This chain uses TRBV6-6 with TRBJ1-6, with a tentative D call TRBD1 (6 bases). The germline gives CDR1 MNHNY, CDR2 SVGAGI (reference sequence). This CDR3 region has 15 residues. V was clipped by 6 bases and J by 5 bases, with 14 bases between them. The CDR3 spells CASRPNREDNSPLHF. In DNA, the CDR3 is TGTGCCAGCAGGCCAAACAGGGAGGATAATTCACCCCTCCACTTT.

This clonotype has only a few counts. V gene TRBV18 combines with J gene TRBJ1-6; 9 nucleotides agree with TRBD1. The CDR3 consists of 17 residues. Trimming cost V 3 bases and J 10 bases; bases outside gene matches: 13. The germline V gene has CDR1 KGHSH and CDR2 LQKENI. This CDR3 reads CASSPPFSDRGASPLHF. The CDR3 bases are TGTGCCAGCTCACCCCCCTTCTCGGACAGGGGAGCCTCACCCCTCCACTTT.

Many counts were recorded for this clonotype. The chain is built from TRBV5-5 and TRBJ2-3, with 8 bases that match TRBD2. The V segment lost 2 bases and the J segment 5 bases; nucleotides outside the gene matches: 4. The germline V gene encodes CDR1 SGHKS and CDR2 YYEKEE (reference sequence). The CDR3 is made up of 14 amino acids. The CDR3 region is CASSFGGVGDTQYF. The CDR3 DNA follows: TGTGCCAGCAGCTTCGGGGGGGTTGGAGATACGCAGTATTTT.

V is TRBV19 and J is TRBJ1-5, with D possibly being TRBD1 (6 bases). Trimming removed 5 bases from V and 6 bases from J, with 11 bases in between. This CDR3 comprises 13 residues. Germline V gives CDR1 LNHDA, CDR2 SQIVND (reference sequence). CDR3 in DNA: TGTGCCAGTAGTGCCCAGGGGATTCAGCCCCAGCATTTT. Translated: CASSAQGIQPQHF.

The chain recombines TRBV5-4 with TRBJ2-1; TRBD2 matches 7 bases. CDR3 size: 13 residues. Germline CDR1 reads SGHNT; CDR2 reads YYREEE (reference sequence). J gave up 10 bases and V 0 bases, and 4 bases lay outside the gene matches. In nucleotides, the CDR3 is TGTGCCAGCAGCTTGGGTTGGCGGGGGGAGCAGTTCTTC. The encoded protein is CASSLGWRGEQFF.

This sequence joins TRBV7-2 and TRBJ2-6, with D hard to call. The CDR3 consists of 16 residues. CDR1 is SGHTA and CDR2 is FQGNSA in the germline V gene. V shed 5 bases and J shed 0 bases, with 11 bases lying between them. DNA of the CDR3: TGTGCCAGCAGCGTTAGTTCGGGCTCTGGGGCCAACGTCCTGACTTTC. This encodes CASSVSSGSGANVLTF.

The genes are TRBV5-1 and TRBJ1-1; D may be TRBD1 (5 bases). CDR3 length equals 15 residues. V was trimmed by 4 bases and J by 0 bases, leaving 13 bases between them. In germline, CDR1 is SGHRS, CDR2 YFSETQ. CDR3 in DNA: TGCGCCAGCAGCCGAACGACAGCCATGAACACTGAAGCTTTCTTT. Amino acids: CASSRTTAMNTEAFF.

This sequence joins TRBV7-9 and TRBJ1-1, with TRBD1 matching over 7 bases. Per germline, CDR1 SEHNR and CDR2 FQNEAQ (reference sequence). The CDR3 totals 16 residues. J was trimmed by 1 base and V by 5 bases; bases with no gene match: 10. The CDR3 coding sequence is TGTGCCAGCAGCGCCGAGGTAGGGGGCTGGAACACTGAAGCTTTCTTT. Protein sequence: CASSAEVGGWNTEAFF.

V gene TRBV12-3 or TRBV12-4 combines with J gene TRBJ2-7, with 8 bases fitting TRBD1. The CDR3 contains 12 residues. V lost 7 bases, J lost 2 bases, and 1 base stayed unmatched. DNA of the CDR3: TGTGCCAGCAAGGGACAGGCCTACGAGCAGTACTTC. Amino acid sequence: CASKGQAYEQYF.

The chain employs TRBV18 and TRBJ1-2, with D unresolved. From germline, CDR1 is KGHSH and CDR2 LQKENI. Trimming stripped 2 bases from V and 0 bases from J, with 7 bases between. CDR3 length: 14 residues. CDR3 protein: CASSPMAANYGYTF. CDR3 DNA sequence: TGTGCCAGCTCACCAATGGCAGCTAACTATGGCTACACCTTC.

The J gene is TRBJ2-1, the V gene TRBV4-3; D may correspond to TRBD1 or TRBD2 (5 bases each). Trimming left V 4 bases short and J 8 bases short, with 15 bases between. The CDR3 extends over 14 amino acids. Germline CDR1 LGHNA, CDR2 YSLEER. Here the CDR3 DNA reads TGCGCCAGCAGCCCGGGGACCTTGAGAGATGAGCAGTTCTTC. It encodes CASSPGTLRDEQFF.

The rearrangement uses TRBV12-3 or TRBV12-4 and TRBJ1-1; 7 bases line up with TRBD1. The CDR3 consists of 14 residues. J was trimmed by 3 bases and V by 1 base; bases with no gene match: 2. In DNA form, the CDR3 reads TGTGCCAGCAGTTTAGAGGGGGCGCACACTGAAGCTTTCTTT. This encodes CASSLEGAHTEAFF.

A few counts support this clonotype. The J gene is TRBJ1-1, the V gene TRBV20-1; TRBD1 aligns across 9 bases. This CDR3 spans 13 amino acids. V trimming: 8 bases; J trimming: 3 bases; junction bases outside the gene matches: 7. The V gene's germline CDR1 is DFQATT and CDR2 SNEGSKA (reference sequence). For the CDR3, the DNA is TGCAGTCACAGGGGGCTGATAGACACTGAAGCTTTCTTT. It yields the protein CSHRGLIDTEAFF.

The chain couples TRBV30 to TRBJ1-5; D perhaps matches TRBD1 (5 bases). Per germline, CDR1 GTSNPN and CDR2 SVGIG (reference sequence). Trimming removed 4 bases from V and 4 bases from J, with 14 bases in between. CDR3 length equals 14 residues. CDR3 region: CAWTKGNRNQPQHF. CDR3 sequence (DNA): TGTGCCTGGACCAAGGGGAACCGGAATCAGCCCCAGCATTTT.

The chain combines TRBV7-2 with TRBJ1-3; a weak D match, TRBD1 (5 bases). Germline CDR1 is SGHTA and CDR2 is FQGNSA. The CDR3 extends over 15 amino acids. V was cut by 3 bases and J by 4 bases, with 13 bases left in between. In nucleotides, the CDR3 is TGTGCCAGCAGCTTGGGGGGGTACATGGGAAACACCATATATTTT. Translated: CASSLGGYMGNTIYF.

This clonotype was seen at least ten times. The chain combines TRBV5-1 with TRBJ2-5, with TRBD2 matching 8 bases. This CDR3 is built from 16 residues. Trimming took 7 bases from V and 2 from J; bases not matched to a gene: 13. Germline CDR1 and CDR2: SGHRS and YFSETQ. CDR3 sequence reads: CASAEQAAGAQETQYF. CDR3 in DNA: TGCGCCAGCGCCGAACAGGCAGCGGGGGCACAAGAGACCCAGTACTTC.

This clonotype was seen more than once but under ten times. This chain connects TRBV18 to TRBJ2-2; no firm D call. Between the trimmed V and J ends, which lost 3 bases and 5 bases, there was a span of 13 bases. The CDR3 sequence is 15 residues long. Germline V gene sequence: CDR1 KGHSH, CDR2 LQKENI. The CDR3 sequence is CASSPGWEETGELFF. CDR3 bases: TGTGCCAGCTCACCGGGCTGGGAAGAAACCGGGGAGCTGTTTTTT.

The chain combines TRBV27 with TRBJ2-2; D unresolved. The CDR3 is made up of 12 amino acids. V lost 5 bases to trimming and J lost 7 bases, with 8 bases between them. From germline, CDR1 is MNHEY and CDR2 SMNVEV (reference sequence). The CDR3 loop is CASSPDGGELFF. The CDR3 nucleotides read TGTGCCAGCAGTCCGGACGGCGGGGAGCTGTTTTTT.

This rearrangement joins TRBV9 to TRBJ2-5; 13 bases are a match to TRBD2. From germline, CDR1 is SGDLS and CDR2 YYNGEE. The CDR3 runs 16 residues. The V gene end was trimmed by 0 bases and the J gene end by 4 bases; junction bases not matched to a gene: 3. The chain's CDR3 is CASSVALAGGRETQYF. The CDR3 DNA follows: TGTGCCAGCAGCGTAGCACTAGCGGGGGGGCGAGAGACCCAGTACTTC.

A few counts support this clonotype. The chain has TRBV7-9 and TRBJ1-1, with a possible D match to TRBD1 (6 bases). Germline CDR1 is SEHNR and CDR2 is FQNEAQ (reference sequence). The V gene lost 3 bases and the J gene lost 1 base, with 15 bases spanning the gap. CDR3 length: 16 amino acids. The CDR3 nucleotides are TGTGCCAGCAGCTTCCGGCGACGGACAGCGAACACTGAAGCTTTCTTT. Its translation: CASSFRRRTANTEAFF.

The V and J genes are TRBV11-2 and TRBJ2-3; perhaps TRBD2 as D (6 bases). CDR3 length: 11 amino acids. Looked up from germline, CDR1 is SGHAT and CDR2 is FQNNGV. V lost 7 bases and J 8 bases, leaving 10 bases between the germline ends. This CDR3 reads CASTLGGTQYF. Here the CDR3 DNA reads TGTGCCAGCACCCTGGGGGGTACGCAGTATTTT.

This chain uses TRBV7-2 with TRBJ2-7; TRBD1 matches at 9 bases. The CDR3 has 15 amino acids. Per the germline V gene, CDR1 is SGHTA and CDR2 is FQGNSA. V shed 5 bases, J shed 6 bases, and the junction held 11 bases outside the gene matches. As DNA, the CDR3 is TGTGCCAGCAGCCCCCAATCCGGGACAGGGCTCGAGCAGTACTTC. Its translation: CASSPQSGTGLEQYF.

This CDR3 is CASSPGSGSNYGYTF. For the CDR3, the DNA is TGCGCCAGCAGCCCGGGCTCCGGGAGTAACTATGGCTACACCTTC. The rearrangement uses TRBV5-1 and TRBJ1-2, with D hard to call. The V end was cut by 4 bases, the J end by 1 base, with 14 bases between. Per germline, CDR1 SGHRS and CDR2 YFSETQ. There are 15 residues in the CDR3.